The clone carrying this T cell receptor (beta chain) was seen a handful of times. Its antigen is not known. This specimen belongs to a study of blood T cells in healthy people across ages. Study-wide findings and caveats: Measured against age, TCR beta diversity per million T cells decreased in a roughly linear manner. With donor CMV status unknown, expanded clonotype changes were possibly confounded.

V lost 0 bases, J lost 3 bases, and 9 bases stayed unmatched. The CDR3 sequence is 16 residues long. Germline lookup yields CDR1 SQVTM and CDR2 ANQGSEA. PCR was performed a second time for about 7 to 11 cycles using a sample-barcoded 5' primer and a J-beta primer mix. TCRdb reprocessed the 5' RACE reads via MiXCR and lists one record per CDR3 protein. The sample includes some 1.8 million distinct CDR3 sequences, about 39% seen only once; the top ten take roughly 24%. This receptor was identified in a human donor in good health. This chain uses TRBV29-1 with TRBJ1-1; 8 bases are a match to TRBD1. What was sequenced was blood. The CDR3: CSVEDPTPGGYTEAFF. The DNA for the CDR3 is TGCAGCGTTGAAGATCCAACCCCAGGGGGCTACACTGAAGCTTTCTTT.